This TCR beta chain was identified during a study of shared clonotypes between healthy human individuals. The assay used deep level. Over several immunoSEQ plates, each subset's genomic DNA was distributed in even portions. TCRdb's copy holds only in-frame clones and misses some; the assay was immunoSEQ multiplex PCR. Here the sample spans a few million clones, more than 80% being singletons. Germline V gene lookup returns CDR1 MNHEY and CDR2 SMNVEV (reference sequence). Trimming pared 7 bases from V and 0 bases from J, leaving 21 bases between. The CDR3 is made up of 17 amino acids. The TCR originated in a man aged 18-30 years in good health. Some clones in this sample may be carry-over from other donors' samples. Sequenced sample: naive CD4+ T cells from PBMCs. Subset denoted: CD45RA+ positively selected. This chain links TRBV27 with TRBJ1-2, with D possibly TRBD1 on 5 matching bases. This CDR3 is CASTQKARDGANYGYTF. The CDR3 DNA follows: TGTGCCAGCACCCAGAAAGCCCGGGACGGAGCTAACTATGGCTACACCTTC.